This T cell receptor (beta chain) was profiled in a study of graft-versus-host responses after intestinal transplantation. The overall study: Anti-thymocyte globulin induction preceded 2 to 4 years of tacrolimus and steroid maintenance in all recipients.

With regard to this clone: Its target is not known.

Study-wide findings and caveats: The authors found GvH clones in recipient marrow, some appearing first in ileum or blood. With peak circulating GvH clone levels came an association with early post-transplant HvG declines. Allograft clonal ratios (graft-versus-host to host-versus-graft) were high in patients who had graft-donor T cell macrochimerism.

The assay was immunoSEQ multiplex PCR, and TCRdb's table has in-frame clones only and misses some. The sample includes 65,000 to 85,000 clones, around 90% of them seen just once. V lost 3 bases and J 0 bases, leaving 6 bases between the germline ends. CDR1 is SQVTM and CDR2 is ANQGSEA in the germline V gene. This CDR3 has 14 residues. This clonotype was obtained from a human patient who received an intestinal transplant, so some T cells may come from the graft donor. V and J are TRBV29-1 and TRBJ1-6; a possible D gene is TRBD1 (6 bases). The material sequenced was bone marrow, taken approximately 100 weeks after intestinal transplantation. CDR3 residues: CSVETGSYNSPLHF. The CDR3 nucleotides are TGCAGCGTTGAGACAGGCTCCTATAATTCACCCCTCCACTTT.